This T cell receptor (beta chain) comes out of a study of T cell changes during pregnancy in multiple sclerosis. This CDR3 region has 15 residues. Germline assignment: CDR1 MNHEY and CDR2 SMNVEV (reference sequence). Trimming stripped 6 bases from V and 0 bases from J, with 15 bases between. Profiled with immunoSEQ multiplex PCR; TCRdb holds only in-frame clones, not every one. This table has some 37,000 clones, more than 85% appearing once. This chain uses TRBV27 with TRBJ2-7, with D hard to call. The sequencing used CD8+ T cells from peripheral blood mononuclear cells, collected after pregnancy. This receptor was obtained from a female donor with multiple sclerosis, enrolled in a pregnancy study. The CDR3 DNA reads as TGTGCCAGCAGCCTCCGACTTGGCCACTCCTACGAGCAGTACTTC. Protein sequence: CASSLRLGHSYEQYF.